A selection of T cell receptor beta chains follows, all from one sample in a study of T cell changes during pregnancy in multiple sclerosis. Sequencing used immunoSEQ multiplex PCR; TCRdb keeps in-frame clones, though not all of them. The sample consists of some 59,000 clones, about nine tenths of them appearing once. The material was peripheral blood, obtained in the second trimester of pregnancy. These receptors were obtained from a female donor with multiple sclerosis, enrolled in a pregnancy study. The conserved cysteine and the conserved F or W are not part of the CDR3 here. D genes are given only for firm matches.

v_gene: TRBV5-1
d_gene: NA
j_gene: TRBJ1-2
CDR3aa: ASSWEPDRNGFVGYT

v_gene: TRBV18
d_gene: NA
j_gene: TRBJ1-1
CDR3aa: ASSPPSARTEAF

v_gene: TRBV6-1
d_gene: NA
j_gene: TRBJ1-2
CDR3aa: ASTTGISYGYT

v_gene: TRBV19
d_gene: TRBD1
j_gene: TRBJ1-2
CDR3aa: ASSITGGFGYT

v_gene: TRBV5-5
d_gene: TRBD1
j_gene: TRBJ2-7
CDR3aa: ASSLRDRAYEQY

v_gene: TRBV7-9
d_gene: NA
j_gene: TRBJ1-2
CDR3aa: ASSSRGELIYGYT

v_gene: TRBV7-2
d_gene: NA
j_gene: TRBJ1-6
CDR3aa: ASSFGRGRNSPLH

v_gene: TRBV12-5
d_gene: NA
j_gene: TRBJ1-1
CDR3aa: ASGLMSYGGAEAF

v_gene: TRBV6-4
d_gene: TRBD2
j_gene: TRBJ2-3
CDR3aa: ASSEGSGGPTDTQY

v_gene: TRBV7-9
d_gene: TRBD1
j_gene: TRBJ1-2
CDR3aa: ASSLGAGQGQRGYT

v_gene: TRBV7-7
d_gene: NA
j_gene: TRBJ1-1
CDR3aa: ASSLTLDNTEAF

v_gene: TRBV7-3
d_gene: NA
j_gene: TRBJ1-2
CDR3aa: ASSLTGGGLYGYT

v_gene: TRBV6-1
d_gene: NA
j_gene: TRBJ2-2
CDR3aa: ASTQGGAGGELF

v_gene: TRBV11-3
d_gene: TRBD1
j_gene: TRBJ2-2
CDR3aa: ASSRRQGAGELF

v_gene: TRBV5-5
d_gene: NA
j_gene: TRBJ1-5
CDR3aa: ASSLGGTGRNQPQH

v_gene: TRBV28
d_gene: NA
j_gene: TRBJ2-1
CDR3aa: ASSLLADSYNEQF

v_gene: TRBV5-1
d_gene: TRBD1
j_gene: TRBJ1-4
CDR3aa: ASSLVGQGGEKLF

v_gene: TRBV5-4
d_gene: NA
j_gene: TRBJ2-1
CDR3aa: ASSFDINPYNEQF

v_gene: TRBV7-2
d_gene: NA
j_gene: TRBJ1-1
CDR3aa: ASSLAGAGTEAF

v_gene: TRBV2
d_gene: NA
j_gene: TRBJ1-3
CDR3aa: ASRGDTGNTIY

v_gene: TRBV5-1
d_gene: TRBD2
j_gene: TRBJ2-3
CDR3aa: ASSLMGTSGADTQY

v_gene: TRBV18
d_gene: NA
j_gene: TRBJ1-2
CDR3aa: ASSPYTGTLNYGYT

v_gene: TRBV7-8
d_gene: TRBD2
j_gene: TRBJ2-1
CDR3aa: ASSSTSGEYNEQF

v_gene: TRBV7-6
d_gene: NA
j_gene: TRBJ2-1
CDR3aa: ASKGSGANEQF

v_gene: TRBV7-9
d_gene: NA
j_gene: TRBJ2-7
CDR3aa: ASSLRGEQY

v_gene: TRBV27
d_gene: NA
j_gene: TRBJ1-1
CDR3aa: ASSLRAYEGRGNTEAF

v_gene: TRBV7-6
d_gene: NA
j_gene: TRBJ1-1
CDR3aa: ASSSSAAEATEAF

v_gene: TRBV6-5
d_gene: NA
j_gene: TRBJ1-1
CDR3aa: ASSYAFSGAEAF

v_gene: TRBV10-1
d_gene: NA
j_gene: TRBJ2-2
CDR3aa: ASSGRDTGELF

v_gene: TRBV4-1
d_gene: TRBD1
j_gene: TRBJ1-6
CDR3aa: ASSPRTGGKNSPLH

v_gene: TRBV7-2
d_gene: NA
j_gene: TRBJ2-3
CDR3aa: ASSARGDTQY

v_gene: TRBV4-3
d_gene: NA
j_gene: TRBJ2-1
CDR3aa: ASSQAVSYNEQF

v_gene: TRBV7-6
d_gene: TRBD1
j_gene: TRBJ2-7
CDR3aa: ASSLGLPGTGAYEQY

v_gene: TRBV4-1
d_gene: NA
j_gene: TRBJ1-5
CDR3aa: ASSQSAPQGRLNQPQH

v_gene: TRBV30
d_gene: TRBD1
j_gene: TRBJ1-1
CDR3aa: AWSRQGKNTEAF

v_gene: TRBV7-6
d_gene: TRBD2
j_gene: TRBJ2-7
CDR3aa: ASSAELAGDPYEQY

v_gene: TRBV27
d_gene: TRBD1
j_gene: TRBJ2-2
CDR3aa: ASSSGQVNTGELF

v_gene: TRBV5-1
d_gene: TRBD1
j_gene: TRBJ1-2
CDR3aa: ASSFTGGASYGYT

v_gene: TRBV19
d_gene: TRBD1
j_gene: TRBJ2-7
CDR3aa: ATTKAGTDIHEQY

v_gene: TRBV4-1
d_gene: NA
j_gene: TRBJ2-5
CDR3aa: ASSLTGGAGGETQY

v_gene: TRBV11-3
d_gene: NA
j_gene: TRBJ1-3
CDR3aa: ASSLGGTPGNTIY

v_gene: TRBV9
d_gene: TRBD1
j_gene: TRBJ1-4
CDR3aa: ASSVRDRVGEKLF

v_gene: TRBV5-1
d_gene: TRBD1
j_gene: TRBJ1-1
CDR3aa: ASSFRGDETEAF

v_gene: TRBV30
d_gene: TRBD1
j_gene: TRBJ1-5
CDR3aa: AWSLGTGGQPQH

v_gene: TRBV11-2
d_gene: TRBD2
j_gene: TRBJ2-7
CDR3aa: ASSSGYNSYEQY

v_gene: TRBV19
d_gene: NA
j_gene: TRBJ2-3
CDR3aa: ASAGYGATDTQY

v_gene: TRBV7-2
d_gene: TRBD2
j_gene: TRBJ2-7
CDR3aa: ASSPGLAGGIYEQY

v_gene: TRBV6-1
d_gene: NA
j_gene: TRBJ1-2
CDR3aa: ASSSPGGNYGYT

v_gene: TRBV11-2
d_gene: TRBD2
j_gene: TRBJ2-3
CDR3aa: ASSPRRGGSDTQY

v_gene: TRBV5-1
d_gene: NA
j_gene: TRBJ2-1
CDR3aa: ASSGQGNNEQF

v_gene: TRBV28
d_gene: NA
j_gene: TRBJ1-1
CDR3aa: FSGGHGSNTEAF

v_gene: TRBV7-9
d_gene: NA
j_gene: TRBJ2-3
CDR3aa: ASGQGSTDTQY

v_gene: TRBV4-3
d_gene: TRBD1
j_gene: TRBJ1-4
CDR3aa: ASSRWTGDITRNEKLF

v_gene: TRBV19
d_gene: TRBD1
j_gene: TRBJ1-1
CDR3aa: ASSIRGTGGTEAF

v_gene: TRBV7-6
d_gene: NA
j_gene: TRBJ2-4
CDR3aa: ASSPLGIQNIQY

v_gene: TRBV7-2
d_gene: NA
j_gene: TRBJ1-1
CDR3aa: ASSLEGGNTEAF

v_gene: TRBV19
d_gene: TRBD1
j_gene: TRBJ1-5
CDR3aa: ASVVAPGGHQPQH